This T cell receptor (beta chain) was retrieved from a study of CD8 T cells in Susac syndrome. Study-wide findings and caveats: The authors found no clonal expansion in Susac syndrome CD4+ T cell repertoires.

The study sequenced TCR beta in blood CD8+ and CD4+ T cells. The V gene's germline CDR1 is SQVTM and CDR2 ANQGSEA. V was shortened by 6 bases and J by 4 bases, with 19 bases between the two germline ends. CDR3 size: 15 residues. The count of this clonotype is one. Its matching antigen is unknown. The RNA input was roughly 0.45 to 1 ug, and it was reverse transcribed with random hexamers. Multiplex PCR with immunoSEQ amplified the TCR beta CDR3 across 54 Vbeta and 13 Jbeta. TCRdb independently ran MiXCR on the immunoSEQ multiplex PCR reads; one entry per CDR3 protein. The repertoire includes roughly 200,000 distinct CDR3 sequences, approximately 94% of them detected once, and 0.12% sits in the top ten.

This TCR derives from a human donor with Susac syndrome. The chain is built from TRBV29-1 and TRBJ2-1; D is unresolved. The specimen sequenced was CD4+ T cells from PBMCs. This CDR3 reads CSVSLRLTVYNEQFF. CDR3 nucleotide sequence: TGCAGCGTGTCGCTAAGATTAACAGTGTACAATGAGCAGTTCTTC.